This T cell receptor beta chain was retrieved from a study of Ad26.COV2.S vaccination and SARS-CoV-2 variants. Documented treatment: roughly 18 received Ad26.COV2.S at low or high dose, single or two shots; five or six received placebo; per-sample allocation not given. Repertoires come from day 63 after the first vaccine or placebo injection. The individual, an adult aged 18-55 years, was a donor in Boston. The CDR3 runs to 14 residues. Looked up from germline, CDR1 is SGHAT and CDR2 is FQNNGV. Trimming removed 3 bases from V and 7 bases from J; junction bases left unmatched: 1. TCRdb keeps only in-frame clones here, not all; method: immunoSEQ multiplex PCR. In the table there are roughly 700,000 clones, 70% to 90% of which are singletons.

Material: peripheral blood, obtained in a trial of Ad26.COV2.S vaccine versus placebo. The sequence derives from a person between 18 and 60 years old who received the Ad26.COV2.S COVID-19 vaccine or a placebo. The V and J genes are TRBV11-2 and TRBJ1-4; 11 bases align to TRBD1. The CDR3 protein is CASSFGTGGEKLFF. The CDR3 nucleotides read TGTGCCAGCAGCTTCGGGACAGGGGGTGAAAAACTGTTTTTT.